The 25 T cell receptor beta chains below all came from one sample that was sequenced in a study of cytomegalovirus exposure and HLA in healthy donors. In the PCR, 60 Vbeta and 13 Jbeta primers were used. Here immunoSEQ multiplex PCR was the method, and the copy in TCRdb shows in-frame clones only, minus some. This sample has over 85,000 clones; 63% occur once, and the top ten carry approximately 4.3%. Sequenced material: PBMCs. All receptors derive from a human donor in good health.

The rearrangement uses TRBV10-3 and TRBJ2-5; 13 bases fit TRBD2. The CDR3 loop spans 17 amino acids. The junction had 14 bases not matched to a gene; V was cut back by 9 bases and J by 4 bases. Germline CDR1 is ENHRY and CDR2 is SYGVKD. For the CDR3, the DNA is TGTGCCATTGGGACTAGCGGGATCCGACAACCCCCAGAGACCCAGTACTTC. Translation: CAIGTSGIRQPPETQYF.

The rearrangement links TRBV18 to TRBJ2-7; 10 bases align to TRBD1. This CDR3 has 15 amino acids. From germline, CDR1 is KGHSH and CDR2 LQKENI. V lost 4 bases and J lost 3; bases outside the gene matches: 6. The CDR3 DNA follows: TGTGCCAGCTCACGACCGGGACAGGGGAACTACGAGCAGTACTTC. Its translation: CASSRPGQGNYEQYF.

This chain uses TRBV5-1 with TRBJ2-2; D ambiguous. Germline V gives CDR1 SGHRS, CDR2 YFSETQ. The CDR3 has 13 amino acids. The V gene lost 3 bases and the J gene lost 1 base, with 4 bases spanning the gap. The CDR3 coding sequence is TGCGCCAGCAGCTCCAGGAACACCGGGGAGCTGTTTTTT. Protein: CASSSRNTGELFF.

The chain links TRBV27 to TRBJ2-2; D unclear. V was shortened by 2 bases and J by 6 bases, with 4 bases between the two germline ends. Germline values: CDR1 MNHEY, CDR2 SMNVEV (reference sequence). The CDR3 is made up of 12 amino acids. Written as DNA, the CDR3 is TGTGCCAGCAGTTTAATCTCCGGGGAGCTGTTTTTT. Translation gives CASSLISGELFF.

The chain couples TRBV5-1 to TRBJ2-1; weak D call: TRBD2 (6 bases). The CDR3 has 13 residues. Germline V gives CDR1 SGHRS, CDR2 YFSETQ. V was shortened by 6 bases and J by 9 bases, with 16 bases between the two germline ends. The CDR3 here is CASKEEGRGEQFF. Here the CDR3 DNA reads TGCGCCAGCAAGGAGGAGGGGCGGGGTGAGCAGTTCTTC.

The chain combines TRBV19 with TRBJ1-2; D ambiguous. The germline CDR1 and CDR2 sequences are LNHDA and SQIVND (reference sequence). The CDR3 sequence is 15 residues long. V lost 6 bases and J lost 3, with 17 bases in between. Here the CDR3 DNA reads TGTGCCAGTAGGGTGGGCCTAACAACGGACTATGGCTACACCTTC. It is translated as CASRVGLTTDYGYTF.

V is TRBV28 and J is TRBJ2-5, with TRBD1 matching 8 bases. With 6 bases clipped from V and 4 bases from J, the junction kept 7 bases outside the gene matches. The CDR3 is 14 amino acids. Per the germline V gene, CDR1 is MDHEN and CDR2 is SYDVKM. The DNA of the CDR3 is TGTGCCAGCAGGCCCGCAGGGGGCTCAGAGACCCAGTACTTC. It translates to CASRPAGGSETQYF.

The genes are TRBV5-1 and TRBJ2-7, with TRBD1 identical over 9 bases. The germline V gene encodes CDR1 SGHRS and CDR2 YFSETQ. V shed 3 bases, J shed 7 bases, and the junction held 2 bases outside the gene matches. The CDR3 consists of 12 residues. CDR3: CASSWTGEEQYF. Here the CDR3 DNA reads TGCGCCAGCAGCTGGACAGGGGAAGAGCAGTACTTC. Combining the CDR3 with reference TRBV5-1 and TRBJ2-7 gives the whole variable domain KAGVTQTPRYLIKTRGQQVTLSCSPISGHRSVSWYQQTPGQGLQFLFEYFSETQRNKGNFPGRFSGRQFSNSRSEMNVSTLELGDSALYLCASSWTGEEQYFGPGTRLTVT.

The chain is built from TRBV7-2 and TRBJ2-7, with 7 bases lining up with TRBD2. The CDR3 covers 13 residues. Germline V gives CDR1 SGHTA, CDR2 FQGNSA. V dropped 3 bases and J dropped 7; count of bases not matched to a gene: 6. The CDR3 reads CASSLGGAGEQYF. The DNA of the CDR3 is TGTGCCAGCAGCTTGGGAGGGGCGGGGGAGCAGTACTTC.

This clone has a handful of counts. V gene TRBV15 combines with J gene TRBJ2-3, with D perhaps TRBD1 (5 bases). Germline values: CDR1 LNHNV, CDR2 YYDKDF (reference sequence). The CDR3 sequence is 14 residues long. Trimming pared 1 base from V and 14 bases from J, leaving 19 bases between. This CDR3 reads CATSRGDSLPRWYF. CDR3 DNA: TGTGCCACCAGCAGAGGCGACAGCCTACCGCGGTGGTATTTT.

CDR3 in DNA: TGTGCCAGCAGCAAGACTAGCGGCACAGATACGCAGTATTTT. Amino acids: CASSKTSGTDTQYF. The chain carries TRBV5-6 and TRBJ2-3, with TRBD2 identical over 8 bases. The ends lost 4 bases at V and 1 base at J; junction bases unmatched: 2. This CDR3 is built from 14 residues. Germline V CDR1 and CDR2: SGHDT, YYEEEE.

The chain joins TRBV15 to TRBJ1-4; D gene unclear. Germline V gives CDR1 LNHNV, CDR2 YYDKDF (reference sequence). Trimming removed 4 bases from V and 0 bases from J, with 15 bases in between. The CDR3 consists of 17 residues. For the CDR3, the DNA is TGTGCCACCAGCAACCGGAAAGGGAGTCCAACTAATGAAAAACTGTTTTTT. Translated: CATSNRKGSPTNEKLFF. The full variable domain, in which reference TRBV15 and TRBJ1-4 provide the parts outside the CDR3, is DAMVIQNPRYQVTQFGKPVTLSCSQTLNHNVMYWYQQKSSQAPKLLFHYYDKDFNNEADTPDNFQSRRPNTSFCFLDIRSPGLGDTAMYLCATSNRKGSPTNEKLFFGSGTQLSVL.

There are a few counts of this clone. The V call is TRBV9, the J call TRBJ2-3, with 7 bases that match TRBD2. This CDR3 has 16 residues. V trimming: 3 bases; J trimming: 0 bases; junction bases outside the gene matches: 7. Germline assignment: CDR1 SGDLS and CDR2 YYNGEE. DNA of the CDR3: TGTGCCAGCAGCGCCGCTAGCGGAACTAGCACAGATACGCAGTATTTT. Its translation: CASSAASGTSTDTQYF.

This clone has only a few counts. The CDR3 here is CASSDISASNGGTQYF. The CDR3 DNA reads as TGTGCCAGCAGTGATATTAGCGCGAGCAACGGGGGTACGCAGTATTTT. The chain has TRBV25-1 and TRBJ2-3; possible D gene TRBD2, 6 bases. Germline V gives CDR1 MGHDK, CDR2 SYGVNS. Trimming stripped 3 bases from V and 8 bases from J, with 21 bases between. This CDR3 has 16 residues.

This clone was counted once. The chain combines TRBV5-1 with TRBJ2-7; tentative D call: TRBD1 (6 bases). The CDR3 is made up of 12 amino acids. V lost 5 bases and J 4 bases, leaving 10 bases between the germline ends. Germline CDR1 and CDR2: SGHRS and YFSETQ. The CDR3: CASSEGTYEQYF. The CDR3 nucleotides are TGCGCCAGCAGTGAAGGGACATACGAGCAGTACTTC.

The chain carries TRBV29-1 and TRBJ2-1; 11 positions agree with TRBD2. CDR1 is SQVTM and CDR2 is ANQGSEA in the germline V gene. The CDR3 sequence is 16 residues long. Trimming at V came to 5 bases and at J to 5 bases, leaving 11 bases not matched to a gene. The CDR3 bases are TGCAGCGTTCCCCGCTTGGCGACTAGCGGGAACAATGAGCAGTTCTTC. Translating gives CSVPRLATSGNNEQFF.

The chain employs TRBV6-6 and TRBJ2-5; 8 bases map to TRBD1. V lost 6 bases, J lost 6 bases, and 12 bases stayed unmatched. The CDR3 is made up of 15 amino acids. Germline V lookup: CDR1 MNHNY, CDR2 SVGAGI (reference sequence). DNA for the CDR3: TGTGCCAGCAGGCCACAGGGGGTGGAGAAAAAGACCCAGTACTTC. As protein: CASRPQGVEKKTQYF.

In this sample, this clone turned up a few times. The chain has TRBV6-6 and TRBJ2-1; possibly TRBD2 for D (6 bases). Trimming removed 3 bases at V and 3 bases at J, with 9 bases between. Germline-derived CDR1 and CDR2 are MNHNY and SVGAGI (reference sequence). This CDR3 spans 14 amino acids. The CDR3 region is CASSYGGNYNEQFF. The CDR3 DNA reads as TGTGCCAGCAGTTATGGCGGGAACTACAATGAGCAGTTCTTC.

The CDR3 DNA sequence: TGTGCCACCAGGGGGTGGGGGGACACCGGGGAGCTGTTTTTT. Translation gives CATRGWGDTGELFF. This chain joins TRBV15 and TRBJ2-2; a weak D match, TRBD2 (6 bases). This CDR3 comprises 14 residues. Germline assignment: CDR1 LNHNV and CDR2 YYDKDF (reference sequence). V was clipped by 6 bases and J by 3 bases, with 11 bases between them.

The chain combines TRBV27 with TRBJ2-7, with a weak D call TRBD1 (5 bases). V was trimmed by 2 bases and J by 2 bases, leaving 10 bases between them. Germline CDR1 MNHEY, CDR2 SMNVEV (reference sequence). The CDR3 is 14 residues long. The CDR3 region is CASSLGPGPYEQYF. The CDR3 region has the DNA TGTGCCAGCAGTTTAGGGCCAGGGCCCTACGAGCAGTACTTC.

The chain joins TRBV7-6 to TRBJ1-2; maybe TRBD1 (5 bases). Germline assignment: CDR1 SGHVS and CDR2 FNYEAQ. The CDR3 is made up of 14 amino acids. Trimming cost V 5 bases and J 3 bases, with 13 bases left between them. The CDR3 coding sequence is TGTGCCAGCAGCCCTGTTGACAGCTACTATGGCTACACCTTC. Its protein is CASSPVDSYYGYTF.

Comment on this clone: A junction boundary mismatches the germline segment, possibly from a read error. The rearrangement joins TRBV6-5 to TRBJ2-7, with 8 bases that match TRBD2. CDR1 and CDR2 from the germline V gene are MNHEY and SVGAGI. The CDR3 is 16 amino acids. The CDR3 DNA reads TGTGCCAGCAATTACAAGGCGGGAGGCAACTCCTACGAGCAGTACTTC. It yields the protein CASNYKAGGNSYEQYF.

The chain uses TRBV7-8 and TRBJ1-2, with D perhaps TRBD1 (5 bases). Germline loops: CDR1 SGHVS, CDR2 FQNEAQ. The V and J ends lost 1 base and 2 bases respectively, with 8 bases between them. The CDR3 extends over 14 amino acids. CDR3 in amino acids: CASSLVPGNYGYTF. CDR3 in DNA: TGTGCCAGCAGCTTAGTTCCAGGGAACTATGGCTACACCTTC.

This clone was counted a single time. The rearrangement links TRBV2 to TRBJ1-3; D gene uncertain. There are 15 residues in the CDR3. The germline gives CDR1 SNHLY, CDR2 FYNNEI. With 3 bases removed from V and 0 bases from J, the gap between germline ends came to 9 bases. The CDR3: CASSDNSYSGNTIYF. CDR3 coding DNA: TGTGCCAGCAGTGATAACTCCTACTCTGGAAACACCATATATTTT.

The chain uses TRBV7-8 and TRBJ2-7, with TRBD2 matching 13 bases. The CDR3 is 17 residues long. The germline V gene encodes CDR1 SGHVS and CDR2 FQNEAQ. V gave up 8 bases and J gave up 3 bases; unmatched junction bases: 13. CDR3 nucleotides: TGTGCCAGCCGAAGACTAGCGGGAGGAACACGTATCTACGAGCAGTACTTC. Amino acid sequence: CASRRLAGGTRIYEQYF.